Detailed here is one T cell receptor (beta chain). Authors' analysis steps: It was from reference gene primer amplification that nucleated cell counts were estimated. Libraries were prepared by immunoSEQ multiplex PCR; TCRdb keeps only in-frame clonotypes and omits some of them. V and J calls and clone size are given by that table; D and trimming were obtained from the DNA. The sample holds 80,000 to 100,000 clones; 85% to 90% are singletons and the top ten take approximately 1.5%. CDR1 and CDR2 from the germline V gene are MNHNY and SVGAGI (reference sequence). The CDR3 runs to 12 residues. Losses at the gene ends were 2 bases for V and 16 bases for J; bases not matched to a gene: 7. This specimen belongs to a study of blood T cell repertoires in COVID-19. Turning to the study itself: Sites across the United States, Italy and Spain contributed samples from acute and convalescent COVID-19. PBMCs, B-cell-depleted T cells, or T cells were the source of the cDNA or gDNA that made up the material.

What was sequenced was peripheral blood. J is TRBJ2-1 and V is TRBV6-6; 8 bases are shared with TRBD2. The sequence came from a human donor with active COVID-19. The donor label of this sample is uncertain. CDR3 sequence: CASSYQAGEIFF. The CDR3 bases are TGTGCCAGCAGTTACCAAGCGGGGGAAATATTCTTC.